The sequence of this T cell receptor (beta chain) was determined in a study of CD8 T cells in Susac syndrome. Across the study: Blood was drawn from Susac syndrome patients while they were therapy-naive, on corticosteroids, or on intravenous immunoglobulin alone.

Reverse transcription used about 0.45 to 1 ug RNA and random hexamers. TCRdb reprocessed the immunoSEQ multiplex PCR reads via MiXCR and lists one record per CDR3 protein. Seen here are around 170,000 distinct CDR3 sequences, about 96% observed once, and the top ten hold approximately 0.12%. V was cut by 4 bases and J by 2 bases, with 17 bases left in between. The CDR3 length is 16 residues. CDR1 is SGDLS, CDR2 YYNGEE, per germline. The clonotype was recovered from a human donor with Susac syndrome. The sequencing sample was made of CD4+ T cells from PBMCs. The J gene is TRBJ2-3, the V gene TRBV9; D uncertain. The CDR3, as DNA: TGTGCCAGCAGCCGCCGAGGAGCGCAAATCACAGATACGCAGTATTTT. It is translated as CASSRRGAQITDTQYF.